The clone carrying this T cell receptor (beta chain) is termed medium-sized. Antigen specificity is unknown. Because the library targeted alpha chains, this beta chain is an off-target read whose size means little. TCRdb reprocessed the 5' RACE reads with MiXCR, giving one entry per CDR3 protein. The repertoire holds 1,500 to 1,800 distinct CDR3 sequences, around 5.9% seen once, with 56% in the top ten. The time point denotes: sample taken at primary tumor resection. Samples were donated by 72 untreated early-stage non-small cell lung cancer patients. Sequencing covered unsorted whole RNA taken from tumor, nontumor lung or frozen PBMC. The data stem from a study of spatial heterogeneity in lung cancer. About the study: Sequence detection consistently recorded a greater number of beta-chain than alpha-chain sequences.

Germline V gene sequence: CDR1 SGHTA, CDR2 FQGTGA. With 1 base clipped from V and 0 bases from J, the junction kept 2 bases outside the gene matches. This CDR3 has 16 residues. Broader study findings: In tumors, expanded intratumoral alpha and beta TCR counts tracked mutation counts.

The chain links TRBV7-3 to TRBJ2-1, with 8 bases aligning to TRBD2. This receptor was obtained from a female donor with early-stage non-small cell lung cancer. Sample: lung tumor tissue, taken at surgery. The CDR3 nucleotides are TGTGCCAGCAGCTTAAGGGGGACTAGCTCCTACAATGAGCAGTTCTTC. This encodes CASSLRGTSSYNEQFF. The variable domain in full, completed from reference TRBV7-3 and TRBJ2-1, reads GAGVSQTPSNKVTEKGKYVELRCDPISGHTALYWYRQSLGQGPEFLIYFQGTGAADDSGLPNDRFFAVRPEGSVSTLKIQRTERGDSAVYLCASSLRGTSSYNEQFFGPGTRLTVL.